Listed below are T cell receptor beta chains from one sample, sequenced in a study of a mutant IDH1 vaccine in newly diagnosed glioma. Antigens for these TCRs are unknown. This table comes from immunoSEQ multiplex PCR, and its TCRdb copy is limited to in-frame clones, with some not included. The table has some 25,000 clones, 82% seen once. Specimen: PBMCs, collected from a glioma patient whose treatment included an IDH1 peptide vaccine. The receptors here all came from a man in his forties with glioma. Some clones in this sample may be carry-over from other donors' samples. Each CDR3 is given with its conserved first and last residue. A D gene is named only where the DNA matches it firmly. Expanded clones are given a class, and other clones once, few, many or no size at all.

clone_size	v_call	d_call	j_call	cdr3_aa	cdr3_nt
NA	TRBV7-2	NA	TRBJ2-3	CASSERVAHTDTQYF	TGTGCCAGCAGCGAGAGGGTGGCACACACAGATACGCAGTATTTT
NA	TRBV21-1	NA	TRBJ2-5	CASSKGWLVQETQYF	TGTGCCAGCAGCAAAGGGTGGTTGGTTCAAGAGACCCAGTACTTC
NA	TRBV5-6	TRBD1	TRBJ1-1	CASSPGQGDTEAFF	TGTGCCAGCAGCCCGGGACAGGGGGACACTGAAGCTTTCTTT
NA	TRBV19	TRBD1	TRBJ1-1	CASYRGGQDTEAFF	TGTGCCAGCTACAGGGGGGGCCAGGACACTGAAGCTTTCTTT
few	TRBV7-9	TRBD1	TRBJ1-5	CASSSPDRQGLNQPQHF	TGTGCCAGCAGCTCCCCAGACAGACAGGGCCTGAATCAGCCCCAGCATTTT
NA	TRBV28	NA	TRBJ2-7	CASSLLQVVSSYEQYF	TGTGCCAGCAGTTTACTACAGGTAGTAAGCTCCTACGAGCAGTACTTC
NA	TRBV5-1	NA	TRBJ1-1	CASSLEAAGDTEAFF	TGCGCCAGCAGCTTGGAAGCGGCGGGGGATACTGAAGCTTTCTTT
NA	TRBV4-1	NA	TRBJ2-2	CASSHTDDGELFF	TGCGCCAGCAGCCATACGGACGACGGGGAGCTGTTTTTT
NA	TRBV29-1	NA	TRBJ2-3	CSVLGLARSTDTQYF	TGCAGCGTTCTCGGACTGGCCCGTAGCACAGATACGCAGTATTTT
NA	TRBV19	NA	TRBJ1-1	CASSIPSGNTEAFF	TGTGCCAGTAGTATCCCCTCGGGGAACACTGAAGCTTTCTTT
NA	TRBV2	NA	TRBJ1-1	CASSERQNLNTEAFF	TGTGCCAGCAGTGAACGACAGAACTTGAACACTGAAGCTTTCTTT